This T cell receptor beta chain was captured by sequencing in a study of Tregs in tolerant kidney transplant recipients. Findings and limits, study-wide: Few patients were studied, so findings need validation in larger groups. Biological reproducibility was not directly addressed, but technical replication error appeared minimal.

For this clone: The antigen is undetermined.

The germline CDR1 and CDR2 sequences are LGHNA and YSLEER. The CDR3 runs 13 residues. V shed 0 bases and J shed 3 bases, with 5 bases lying between them. Thawed PBMCs were FACS-sorted into unstimulated CD4+CD25+CD127- regulatory T cells, CD4+CD25- non-regulatory cells, CD4 and CD8 cells. TCRdb's table, derived via immunoSEQ multiplex PCR, lists solely in-frame clones and lacks some. The table has about 15,000 clones, around 94% seen once. The sequenced sample was CD8+ T cells from blood. This receptor was identified in a human donor in good health. J is TRBJ2-5 and V is TRBV4-3; no clear D. In DNA form, the CDR3 reads TGCGCCAGCAGCCAAGAGACCAAAGAGACCCAGTACTTC. This gives the protein CASSQETKETQYF.